The 16 T cell receptor beta chains below were found in one sample sequenced in a study of T cell responses to AZD1222 COVID-19 vaccine. The assay was immunoSEQ multiplex PCR, and TCRdb's table has in-frame clones only and misses some. The sample comprises more than 150,000 clones, 75% to 90% of which are singletons, and under 6.5% rests with the top ten. The specimen was peripheral blood, collected on day 0 of AZD1222 vaccination. Receptor source: an adult in good health.

The genes are TRBV6-5 and TRBJ1-3; 9 positions agree with TRBD1. CDR1 and CDR2 (germline): MNHEY, SVGAGI. The CDR3 consists of 15 residues. Trimming removed 6 bases from V and 2 bases from J; junction bases left unmatched: 5. CDR3 protein: CASRPGQGTGNTIYF. CDR3 sequence (DNA): TGTGCCAGCAGGCCGGGACAGGGAACTGGAAACACCATATATTTT.

This rearrangement joins TRBV12-3 or TRBV12-4 to TRBJ1-5; D call uncertain. The V and J ends lost 4 bases and 9 bases respectively, with 10 bases between them. The CDR3 loop spans 12 amino acids. CDR3 amino acids: CASSSLKPPQHF. DNA for the CDR3: TGTGCCAGCAGTTCCCTCAAACCGCCCCAGCATTTT.

The chain recombines TRBV6-2 or TRBV6-3 with TRBJ1-2, with 7 bases fitting TRBD1. CDR3 length: 17 residues. After removal of 5 bases from V and 4 bases from J, the junction contained 16 bases not matched to a gene. In germline, CDR1 is MNHEY, CDR2 SVGEGT. The CDR3 nucleotides read TGTGCCAGCAGTAAAAGAGGCCTATCGACAGGGATCTATGGCTACACCTTC. Translation gives CASSKRGLSTGIYGYTF.

CDR3: CASRTGSTGANVLTF. The DNA for the CDR3 is TGTGCCAGTAGGACGGGGTCGACAGGGGCCAACGTCCTGACTTTC. V usage is TRBV19 and J usage is TRBJ2-6; perhaps TRBD2 as D (5 bases). The CDR3 runs 15 residues. In germline, CDR1 is LNHDA, CDR2 SQIVND (reference sequence). The germline V and J ends were trimmed by 6 bases and 4 bases, with 13 bases remaining between them.

The chain is built from TRBV3-1 (or the pseudogene TRBV3-2) and TRBJ2-5; tentative D call: TRBD2 (6 bases). The CDR3 extends over 14 amino acids. Trimming shortened V by 6 bases and J by 4 bases, and 15 bases separated the two germline ends. Germline V gene sequence: CDR1 LGHDT, CDR2 YNNKEL (reference sequence). CDR3 DNA sequence: TGTGCCAGCAGTCTAGGTAGCGGAGTAGAGACCCAGTACTTC. Translation gives CASSLGSGVETQYF.

The chain is built from TRBV7-9 and TRBJ2-5; TRBD2 might be the D (5 bases). Germline CDR1 reads SEHNR; CDR2 reads FQNEAQ (reference sequence). The CDR3 spans 15 residues. V shed 4 bases and J shed 5 bases, with 17 bases lying between them. DNA of the CDR3: TGTGCCAGCAGCTACGCATCTGGACTTAGGGAGACCCAGTACTTC. It is translated as CASSYASGLRETQYF.

This clone was seen just once. The rearrangement links TRBV4-2 to TRBJ2-5, with 9 nucleotides matching TRBD1. After removal of 4 bases from V and 5 bases from J, the junction contained 8 bases not matched to a gene. The germline CDR1 and CDR2 sequences are LGHNA and YNFKEQ. This CDR3 contains 15 residues. The CDR3 sequence is CASSLTQGARETQYF. The CDR3 coding sequence is TGTGCCAGCAGCCTCACACAGGGGGCACGGGAGACCCAGTACTTC.

The V gene is TRBV4-2, the J gene TRBJ2-2, with 14 bases matching TRBD2. The CDR3 is 21 residues long. With V trimmed by 0 bases and J by 3 bases, 12 bases remained unmatched. The germline CDR1 and CDR2 sequences are LGHNA and YNFKEQ. CDR3 DNA: TGTGCCAGCAGCCAAGAACTTTTGACTAGCGGGAGGGTATTGGACACCGGGGAGCTGTTTTTT. Its protein product is CASSQELLTSGRVLDTGELFF.

The chain joins TRBV11-2 to TRBJ1-2; the D gene is possibly TRBD1 (6 bases). Trimming cost V 1 base and J 1 base, with 13 bases left between them. Per the germline V gene, CDR1 is SGHAT and CDR2 is FQNNGV. The CDR3 covers 16 residues. CDR3 loop: CASSLGTRTDNYGYTF. The CDR3 nucleotides read TGTGCCAGCAGCTTAGGGACTAGGACAGATAACTATGGCTACACCTTC.

In this sample, this clone turned up once. This chain links TRBV5-8 with TRBJ2-7, with TRBD1 identical over 7 bases. Per germline, CDR1 SGHTS and CDR2 YDEGEE. The V gene end was trimmed by 4 bases and the J gene end by 2 bases; junction bases not matched to a gene: 9. This CDR3 has 15 amino acids. The CDR3 protein is CASSEGTAIAYEQYF. CDR3 coding DNA: TGTGCCAGCAGCGAAGGGACAGCGATCGCCTACGAGCAGTACTTC.

This clone has just one count. V and J are TRBV11-2 and TRBJ1-2; 11 bases are a match to TRBD1. This CDR3 is 14 amino acids long. CDR1 is SGHAT and CDR2 is FQNNGV in the germline V gene. Trimming cost V 7 bases and J 6 bases; bases outside gene matches: 7. This CDR3 is CASTWGDRGDGYTF. For the CDR3, the DNA is TGTGCCAGCACCTGGGGGGACAGGGGGGATGGCTACACCTTC.

This sequence joins TRBV30 and TRBJ2-7; 7 bases agree with TRBD2. The length of the CDR3 is 13 residues. V gave up 2 bases and J gave up 6 bases; unmatched junction bases: 7. The germline V gene has CDR1 GTSNPN and CDR2 SVGIG (reference sequence). The CDR3 here is CAWSRGDRGEQYF. The CDR3 region has the DNA TGTGCCTGGAGTCGGGGGGACCGGGGCGAGCAGTACTTC.

This clone was seen a few times. The genes are TRBV5-1 and TRBJ2-7; no firm D call. Germline CDR1 reads SGHRS; CDR2 reads YFSETQ. CDR3 length equals 14 residues. Trimming shortened V by 2 bases and J by 6 bases, and 15 bases separated the two germline ends. The CDR3 spells CASSFNVQAPEQYF. DNA for the CDR3: TGCGCCAGCAGCTTTAATGTCCAGGCCCCCGAGCAGTACTTC.

V usage is TRBV19 and J usage is TRBJ1-2; D is unclear. The germline CDR1 and CDR2 sequences are LNHDA and SQIVND (reference sequence). Trimming shortened V by 8 bases and J by 2 bases, and 15 bases separated the two germline ends. This CDR3 contains 14 residues. CDR3 bases: TGTGCCAGTCGTCCCGAAAGACGGAACTATGGCTACACCTTC. This encodes CASRPERRNYGYTF.

This chain joins TRBV15 and TRBJ1-5; D call uncertain. The V gene lost 0 bases and the J gene lost 9 bases, with 6 bases spanning the gap. Germline V gene sequence: CDR1 LNHNV, CDR2 YYDKDF (reference sequence). This CDR3 is 12 amino acids long. The chain's CDR3 is CATSRDKPPQHF. The CDR3 nucleotides are TGTGCCACCAGCAGAGATAAACCGCCCCAGCATTTT.

The gene calls are TRBV4-2 and TRBJ2-3; D tentatively fits TRBD1 or TRBD2 (6 bases each). The ends were cut back, 4 bases at V and 1 base at J, with 15 bases in the middle. Per germline, CDR1 LGHNA and CDR2 YNFKEQ. The CDR3 has 16 residues. This CDR3 reads CASSPLQGLGTDTQYF. The CDR3 DNA sequence: TGTGCCAGCAGCCCTCTACAGGGACTGGGCACAGATACGCAGTATTTT.